This TCR beta chain originates from a study of OX40 agonist ivuxolimab in advanced cancers. Study outcomes and limitations: Doses of 0.1 to 3.0 mg/kg were accompanied by clonal expansion of CD4+ and CD8+ blood T cells by week 6.

As regards this clone: The antigen is not known.

This CDR3 has 15 amino acids. Unmatched junction bases numbered 6, after V lost 3 bases and J lost 5 bases. The germline V gene has CDR1 SGHVS and CDR2 FQNEAQ. The table came from immunoSEQ multiplex PCR; TCRdb's copy has only in-frame clones and leaves some out. This sample has around 14,000 clones, with around 70% found just once. The genes are TRBV7-8 and TRBJ2-5; 10 positions match TRBD2. The origin of this receptor is an adult with an advanced solid tumor such as melanoma, head and neck, liver or kidney cancer. Sequenced here: CD4+ or CD8+ T cells sorted from blood, sampled in a trial of the OX40 agonist ivuxolimab. CDR3 nucleotides: TGTGCCAGCAGCTTTATAGCGGGAGGTTCGGAGACCCAGTACTTC. Its translation is CASSFIAGGSETQYF.